These 4 T cell receptor beta chains were all obtained from the same sample, sequenced in a study of cytomegalovirus exposure and HLA in healthy donors. PCR amplification relied on 60 Vbeta primers (plus 13 Jbeta primers). The protocol was immunoSEQ multiplex PCR, while the TCRdb copy is restricted to in-frame clones and leaves out a portion. Found here are 200,000 or so clones, approximately 70% of them singletons; the top ten hold roughly 2.5%. The sequenced sample was PBMCs. These receptors were obtained from a man aged 40-55 years in good health and CMV-seropositive.

This clone was found a few times. The chain carries TRBV7-9 and TRBJ2-5; tentatively, D is TRBD1 (6 bases). Germline CDR1 reads SEHNR; CDR2 reads FQNEAQ (reference sequence). V lost 7 bases and J lost 2, with 26 bases in between. The CDR3 has 18 residues. CDR3 bases: TGTGCCAGCACCAAACTTTCCCCCTCGTTAGGGGGTCAAGAGACCCAGTACTTC. This sequence encodes CASTKLSPSLGGQETQYF.

The chain recombines TRBV7-9 with TRBJ2-7; TRBD2 matches at 7 bases. This CDR3 contains 14 residues. CDR1 and CDR2 from the germline V gene are SEHNR and FQNEAQ (reference sequence). V shed 7 bases and J 2 bases; nucleotides not matched to a gene: 8. CDR3 sequence reads: CASTPSGVAYEQYF. CDR3 sequence (DNA): TGTGCCAGCACGCCTAGCGGCGTTGCCTACGAGCAGTACTTC.

This clone was seen only once. The J gene is TRBJ1-6, the V gene TRBV5-6, with 8 bases identical to TRBD1. Germline V gene data show CDR1 as SGHDT and CDR2 as YYEEEE. This CDR3 spans 16 amino acids. Unmatched junction bases numbered 8, after V lost 2 bases and J lost 7 bases. The CDR3 spells CASSLGQGSSNSPLHF. CDR3 DNA: TGTGCCAGCAGCTTAGGACAGGGCAGTTCAAATTCACCCCTCCACTTT.

The genes are TRBV2 and TRBJ2-1, with 8 bases that match TRBD1. The CDR3 spans 12 residues. CDR1 is SNHLY and CDR2 is FYNNEI in the germline V gene. Here the CDR3 reads CALDRAGNEQFF. In DNA form, the CDR3 reads TGTGCATTGGACAGGGCTGGCAATGAGCAGTTCTTC.